This T cell receptor (beta chain) was sequenced during a study of shared clonotypes between healthy human individuals. Execution of the assay was at deep level. Method: immunoSEQ multiplex PCR; TCRdb's copy keeps in-frame clones and lacks some. The sample yields hundreds of thousands of clones, about 74% seen once. Germline V gene sequence: CDR1 MGHRA, CDR2 YSYEKL. The CDR3 covers 16 residues. V was clipped by 4 bases and J by 3 bases, with 16 bases between them. This clone has a single count. The TCR sequence derives from a woman in her 30s in good health. This sequence joins TRBV4-1 and TRBJ1-5; a possible D gene is TRBD1 (6 bases). The sample consisted of memory CD4+ T cells sorted from blood. Subset: CD45RA-negative fraction. The CDR3 coding sequence is TGCGCCAGCAGCCCCATTCACAGGGAGGACAATCAGCCCCAGCATTTT. Translated: CASSPIHREDNQPQHF.